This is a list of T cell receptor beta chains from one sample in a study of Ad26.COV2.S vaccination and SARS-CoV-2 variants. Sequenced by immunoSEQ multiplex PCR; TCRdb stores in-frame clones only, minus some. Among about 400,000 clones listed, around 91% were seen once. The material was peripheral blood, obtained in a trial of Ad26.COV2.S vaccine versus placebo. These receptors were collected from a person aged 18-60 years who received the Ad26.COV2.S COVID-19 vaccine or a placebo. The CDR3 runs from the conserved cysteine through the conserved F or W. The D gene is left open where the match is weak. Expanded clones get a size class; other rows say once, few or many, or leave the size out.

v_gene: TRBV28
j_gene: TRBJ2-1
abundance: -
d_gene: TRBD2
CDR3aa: CASSLVLGGSGYNEQFF
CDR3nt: TGTGCCAGCAGTTTGGTGTTAGGCGGGAGTGGGTACAATGAGCAGTTCTTC

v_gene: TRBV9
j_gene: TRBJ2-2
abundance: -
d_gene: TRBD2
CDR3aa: CASQTSGRWNTGELFF
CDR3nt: TGTGCCAGTCAGACTAGCGGGAGATGGAACACCGGGGAGCTGTTTTTT

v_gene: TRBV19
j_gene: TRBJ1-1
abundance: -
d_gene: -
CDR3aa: CASSIDPGNTEAFF
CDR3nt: TGTGCCAGTAGTATCGACCCGGGGAACACTGAAGCTTTCTTT

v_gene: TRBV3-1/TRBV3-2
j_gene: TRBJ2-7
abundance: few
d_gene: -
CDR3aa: CASSHLGDEQYF
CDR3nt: TGTGCCAGCAGCCACCTAGGCGACGAGCAGTACTTC

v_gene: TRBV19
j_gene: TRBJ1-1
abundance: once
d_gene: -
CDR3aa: CASRPGGNTEAFF
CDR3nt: TGTGCCAGTAGACCTGGGGGGAACACTGAAGCTTTCTTT

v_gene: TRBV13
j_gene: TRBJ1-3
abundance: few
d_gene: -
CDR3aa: CASSLRDGGNTIYF
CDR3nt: TGTGCCAGCAGCCTCCGGGACGGTGGAAACACCATATATTTT

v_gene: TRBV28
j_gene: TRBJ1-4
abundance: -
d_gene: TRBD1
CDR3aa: CASSLYRGRLDEKLFF
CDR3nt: TGTGCCAGCAGTTTATACAGGGGGCGACTAGATGAAAAACTGTTTTTT

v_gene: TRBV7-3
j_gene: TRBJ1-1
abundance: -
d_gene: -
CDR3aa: CASSLTRYTEAFF
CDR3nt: TGTGCCAGCAGCTTAACGCGCTACACTGAAGCTTTCTTT

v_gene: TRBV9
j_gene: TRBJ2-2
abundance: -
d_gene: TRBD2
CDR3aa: CASSVNTAWWEGKGELFF
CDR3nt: TGTGCCAGCAGCGTAAATACTGCTTGGTGGGAGGGCAAAGGGGAGCTGTTTTTT

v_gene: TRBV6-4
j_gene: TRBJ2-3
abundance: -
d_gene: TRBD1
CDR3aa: CASSDSPGQGTDTQYF
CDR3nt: TGTGCCAGCAGTGACTCGCCGGGACAGGGTACAGATACGCAGTATTTT

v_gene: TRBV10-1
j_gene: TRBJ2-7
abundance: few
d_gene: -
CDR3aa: CASSEFKRNSYEQYF
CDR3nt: TGCGCCAGCAGTGAGTTCAAGCGGAACTCCTACGAGCAGTACTTC

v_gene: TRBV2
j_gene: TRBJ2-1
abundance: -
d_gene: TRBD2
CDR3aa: CASRRLAGLNEQFF
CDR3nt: TGTGCCAGCAGAAGACTAGCGGGACTGAATGAGCAGTTCTTC

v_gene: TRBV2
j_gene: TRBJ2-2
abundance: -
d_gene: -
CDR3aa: CASKQAGELFF
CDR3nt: TGTGCCAGCAAACAAGCCGGGGAGCTGTTTTTT

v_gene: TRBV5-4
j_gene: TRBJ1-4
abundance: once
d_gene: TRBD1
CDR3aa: CASSLERPGGNEKLFF
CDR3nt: TGTGCCAGCAGCTTGGAAAGGCCAGGGGGGAATGAAAAACTGTTTTTT

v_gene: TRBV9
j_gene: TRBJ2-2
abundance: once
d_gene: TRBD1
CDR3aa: CASSVGQGIGELFF
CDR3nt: TGTGCCAGCAGCGTCGGACAGGGGATCGGGGAGCTGTTTTTT

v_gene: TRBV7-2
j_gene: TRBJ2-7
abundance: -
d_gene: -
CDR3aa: CASSLGPQQYF
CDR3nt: TGTGCCAGCAGCTTAGGACCCCAGCAGTACTTC

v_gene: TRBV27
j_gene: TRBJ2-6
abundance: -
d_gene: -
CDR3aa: CASSLAGANVLTF
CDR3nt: TGTGCCAGCAGTTTGGCTGGGGCCAACGTCCTGACTTTC

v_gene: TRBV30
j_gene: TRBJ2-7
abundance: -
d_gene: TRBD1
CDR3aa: CAWSPTGQTRAWGEQYF
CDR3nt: TGTGCCTGGAGTCCCACGGGACAGACCCGAGCGTGGGGAGAGCAGTACTTC

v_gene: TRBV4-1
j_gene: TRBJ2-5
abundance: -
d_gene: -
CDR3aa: CASSQEVTGFPQETQYF
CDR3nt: TGCGCCAGCAGCCAAGAAGTAACAGGGTTTCCGCAAGAGACCCAGTACTTC

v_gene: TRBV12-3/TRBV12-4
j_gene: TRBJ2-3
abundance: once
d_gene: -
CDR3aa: CASSLTRTDTQYF
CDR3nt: TGTGCCAGCAGTTTAACAAGAACAGATACGCAGTATTTT

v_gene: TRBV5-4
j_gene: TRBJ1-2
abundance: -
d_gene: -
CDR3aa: CASSEGEHHGYTF
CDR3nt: TGTGCCAGCAGCGAGGGGGAGCACCATGGCTACACCTTC

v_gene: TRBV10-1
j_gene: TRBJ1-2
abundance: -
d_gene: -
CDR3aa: CASSHGGSSGGYTF
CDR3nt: TGCGCCAGCAGTCACGGGGGCTCGAGTGGAGGCTACACCTTC

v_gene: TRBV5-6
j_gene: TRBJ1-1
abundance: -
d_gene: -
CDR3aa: CASHNGQAYTEAFF
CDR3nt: TGTGCCAGCCACAACGGTCAGGCCTACACTGAAGCTTTCTTT

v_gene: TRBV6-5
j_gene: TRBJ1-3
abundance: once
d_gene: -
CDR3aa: CASSYADSSGNTIYF
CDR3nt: TGTGCCAGCAGTTACGCTGACAGTTCTGGAAACACCATATATTTT

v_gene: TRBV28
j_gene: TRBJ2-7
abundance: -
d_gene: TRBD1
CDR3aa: CASSSSPTGAEQYF
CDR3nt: TGTGCCAGCAGTTCCTCACCAACAGGGGCCGAGCAGTACTTC

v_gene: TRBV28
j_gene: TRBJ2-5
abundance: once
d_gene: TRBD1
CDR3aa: CASSLFDRGETQYF
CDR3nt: TGTGCCAGCAGTTTATTTGACAGGGGCGAGACCCAGTACTTC

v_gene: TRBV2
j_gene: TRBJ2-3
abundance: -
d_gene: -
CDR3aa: CASSRDTDTQYF
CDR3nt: TGTGCCAGCAGTCGGGACACAGATACGCAGTATTTT

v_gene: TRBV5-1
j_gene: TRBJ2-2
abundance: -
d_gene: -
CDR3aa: CASSFGHVTGELFF
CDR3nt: TGCGCCAGCAGCTTCGGCCACGTCACCGGGGAGCTGTTTTTT

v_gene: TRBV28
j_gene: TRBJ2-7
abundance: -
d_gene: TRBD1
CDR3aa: CASSPDRVGHEQYF
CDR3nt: TGTGCCAGCAGTCCGGACAGGGTAGGACACGAGCAGTACTTC

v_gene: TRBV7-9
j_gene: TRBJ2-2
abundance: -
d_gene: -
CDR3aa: CASSAPGTGELFF
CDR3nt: TGTGCCAGCTCCGCTCCCGGCACCGGGGAGCTGTTTTTT

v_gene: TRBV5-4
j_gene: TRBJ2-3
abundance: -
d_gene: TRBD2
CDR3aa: CASSLDSGRSGADTQYF
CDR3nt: TGTGCCAGCAGCTTGGATAGCGGGAGATCTGGGGCAGATACGCAGTATTTT

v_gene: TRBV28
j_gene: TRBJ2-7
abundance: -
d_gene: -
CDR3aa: CASHMTLSYEQYF
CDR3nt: TGTGCCAGCCATATGACCCTTTCCTACGAGCAGTACTTC

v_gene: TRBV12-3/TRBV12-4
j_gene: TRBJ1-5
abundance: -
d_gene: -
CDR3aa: CASSLGSPGPQHF
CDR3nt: TGTGCCAGCAGTTTAGGTAGCCCGGGACCCCAGCATTTT

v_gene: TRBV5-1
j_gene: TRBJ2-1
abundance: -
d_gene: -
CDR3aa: CASSLERNSYNEQFF
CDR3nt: TGCGCCAGCAGCTTGGAGCGCAACTCCTACAATGAGCAGTTCTTC

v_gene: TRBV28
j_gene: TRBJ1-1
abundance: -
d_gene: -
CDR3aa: CASSLDLGIQAFF
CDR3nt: TGTGCCAGCAGCCTAGACCTTGGGATCCAAGCTTTCTTT

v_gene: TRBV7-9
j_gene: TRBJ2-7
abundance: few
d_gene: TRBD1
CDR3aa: CASSLASGRGIFGEQYF
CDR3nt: TGTGCCAGCAGCTTAGCGTCCGGCAGGGGGATTTTCGGCGAGCAGTACTTC

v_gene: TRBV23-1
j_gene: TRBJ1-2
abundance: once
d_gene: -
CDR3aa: CASSQSLWGINYGYTF
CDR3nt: TGCGCCAGCAGTCAGTCCCTTTGGGGGATAAACTATGGCTACACCTTC

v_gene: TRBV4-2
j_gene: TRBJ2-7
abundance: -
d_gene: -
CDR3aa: CASSQDGSYEQYF
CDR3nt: TGTGCCAGCAGCCAAGATGGGAGCTACGAGCAGTACTTC

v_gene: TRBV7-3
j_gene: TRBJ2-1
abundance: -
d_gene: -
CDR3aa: CASSLYKVDSYNEQFF
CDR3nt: TGTGCCAGCAGCCTATACAAGGTTGATTCCTACAATGAGCAGTTCTTC

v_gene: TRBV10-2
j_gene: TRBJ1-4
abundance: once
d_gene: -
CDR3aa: CASSEFSPTTNEKLFF
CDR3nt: TGCGCCAGCAGTGAGTTCAGCCCGACAACTAATGAAAAACTGTTTTTT

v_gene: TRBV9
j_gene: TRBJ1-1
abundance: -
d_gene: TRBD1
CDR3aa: CASSVVGTGATEAFF
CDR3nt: TGTGCCAGCAGCGTAGTGGGGACAGGGGCCACTGAAGCTTTCTTT

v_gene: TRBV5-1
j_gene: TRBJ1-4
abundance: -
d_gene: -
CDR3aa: CASSLGSVSTNEKLFF
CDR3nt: TGCGCCAGCAGCTTGGGATCCGTGAGTACTAATGAAAAACTGTTTTTT

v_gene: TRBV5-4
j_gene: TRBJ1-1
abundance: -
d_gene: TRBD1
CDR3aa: CASSEGLQGAATEAFF
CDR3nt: TGTGCCAGCAGCGAGGGCCTACAGGGGGCGGCCACTGAAGCTTTCTTT

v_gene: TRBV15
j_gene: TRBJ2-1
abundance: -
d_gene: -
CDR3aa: CATSRGTEGSYNEQFF
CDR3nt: TGTGCCACCAGCAGAGGTACGGAGGGCTCCTACAATGAGCAGTTCTTC

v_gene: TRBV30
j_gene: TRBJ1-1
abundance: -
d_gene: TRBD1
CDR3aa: CAWSSTGGGEAFF
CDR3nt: TGTGCCTGGAGTTCCACAGGGGGAGGTGAAGCTTTCTTT

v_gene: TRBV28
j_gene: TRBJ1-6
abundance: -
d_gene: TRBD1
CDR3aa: CASKRDSSYNSPLHF
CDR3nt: TGTGCCAGCAAAAGGGACAGCTCCTATAATTCACCCCTCCACTTT

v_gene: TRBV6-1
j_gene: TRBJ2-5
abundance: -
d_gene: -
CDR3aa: CASSEAGSRIKETQYF
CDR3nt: TGTGCCAGCAGTGAAGCGGGTTCGCGGATCAAAGAGACCCAGTACTTC

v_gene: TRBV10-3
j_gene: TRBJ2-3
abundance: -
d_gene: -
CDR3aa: CAIMGSRTDTQYF
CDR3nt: TGTGCCATCATGGGCAGTCGCACAGATACGCAGTATTTT

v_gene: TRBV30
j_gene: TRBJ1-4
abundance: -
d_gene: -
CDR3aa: CAWSGGAINEKLFF
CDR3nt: TGTGCCTGGAGTGGGGGGGCGATTAATGAAAAACTGTTTTTT

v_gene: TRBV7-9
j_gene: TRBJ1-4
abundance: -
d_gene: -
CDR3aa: CASSPEEKLFF
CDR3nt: TGTGCCAGCAGCCCAGAAGAAAAACTGTTTTTT

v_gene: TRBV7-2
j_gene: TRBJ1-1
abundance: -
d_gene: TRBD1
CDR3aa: CASSLGTGNTEAFF
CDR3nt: TGTGCCAGCAGCTTAGGGACAGGGAACACTGAAGCTTTCTTT

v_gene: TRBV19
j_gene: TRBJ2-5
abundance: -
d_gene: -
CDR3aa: CASSITGDQETQYF
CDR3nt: TGTGCCAGTAGTATAACGGGAGACCAAGAGACCCAGTACTTC

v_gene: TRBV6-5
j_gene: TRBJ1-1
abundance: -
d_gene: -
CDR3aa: CASSPLTVANTEAFF
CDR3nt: TGTGCCAGCTCACCCCTGACAGTAGCTAACACTGAAGCTTTCTTT

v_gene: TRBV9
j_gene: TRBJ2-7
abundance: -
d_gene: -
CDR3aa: CASSVGAGVEQYF
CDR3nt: TGTGCCAGCAGCGTAGGGGCCGGGGTCGAGCAGTACTTC

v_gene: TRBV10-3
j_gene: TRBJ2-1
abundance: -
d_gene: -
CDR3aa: CATRAGNEQFF
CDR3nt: TGTGCCACCCGAGCGGGCAATGAGCAGTTCTTC

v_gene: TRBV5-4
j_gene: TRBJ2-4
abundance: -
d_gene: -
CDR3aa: CASSLAGLGRANIQYF
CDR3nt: TGTGCCAGCAGCTTGGCTGGGCTAGGTAGGGCAAACATTCAGTACTTC

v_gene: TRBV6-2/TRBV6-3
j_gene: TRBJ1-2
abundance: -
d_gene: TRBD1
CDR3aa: CASSSRQGAYTF
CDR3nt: TGTGCCAGCAGTTCCCGACAGGGGGCCTACACCTTC

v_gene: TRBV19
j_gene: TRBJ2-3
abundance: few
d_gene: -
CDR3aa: CASSIDTSLATTDTQYF
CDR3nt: TGTGCCAGTAGTATAGATACGTCTCTAGCGACCACAGATACGCAGTATTTT

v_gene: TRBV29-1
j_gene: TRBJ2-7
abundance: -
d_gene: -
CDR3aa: CSVEPGVNEQYF
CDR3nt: TGCAGCGTTGAACCTGGGGTCAACGAGCAGTACTTC

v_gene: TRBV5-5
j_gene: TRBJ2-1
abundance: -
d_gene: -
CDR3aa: CASSLEGPSNEQFF
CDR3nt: TGTGCCAGCAGCTTGGAGGGTCCGAGTAATGAGCAGTTCTTC